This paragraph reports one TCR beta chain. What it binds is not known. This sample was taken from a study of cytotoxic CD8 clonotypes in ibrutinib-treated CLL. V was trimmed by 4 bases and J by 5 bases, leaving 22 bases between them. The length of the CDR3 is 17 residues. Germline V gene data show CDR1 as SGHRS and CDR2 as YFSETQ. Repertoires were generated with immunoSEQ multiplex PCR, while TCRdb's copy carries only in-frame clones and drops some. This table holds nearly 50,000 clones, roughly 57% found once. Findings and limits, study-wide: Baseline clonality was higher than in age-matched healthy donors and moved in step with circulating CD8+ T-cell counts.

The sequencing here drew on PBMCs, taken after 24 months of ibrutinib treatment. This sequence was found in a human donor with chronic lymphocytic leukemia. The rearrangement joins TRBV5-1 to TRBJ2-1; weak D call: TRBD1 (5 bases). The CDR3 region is CASSPLQATVGDNEQFF. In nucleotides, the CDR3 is TGCGCCAGCAGCCCCCTTCAGGCGACAGTGGGCGACAATGAGCAGTTCTTC. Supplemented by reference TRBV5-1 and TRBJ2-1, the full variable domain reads KAGVTQTPRYLIKTRGQQVTLSCSPISGHRSVSWYQQTPGQGLQFLFEYFSETQRNKGNFPGRFSGRQFSNSRSEMNVSTLELGDSALYLCASSPLQATVGDNEQFFGPGTRLTVL.